The T cell receptor (beta chain) under discussion was sequenced for a study of PD-1 blockade in mismatch repair-deficient tumors. Germline CDR1 and CDR2: MDHEN and SYDVKM. With V trimmed by 6 bases and J by 6 bases, 7 bases remained unmatched. This CDR3 has 13 amino acids. Sequencing was performed with immunoSEQ multiplex PCR; in TCRdb, only in-frame clones are kept and a portion is missing. The data hold 14,000 or so clones, with 75% to 85% observed a single time. Sequencing was performed on PBMCs, taken less than 15 weeks after starting pembrolizumab. The sequence was obtained from an adult with mismatch repair-deficient cancer. This chain connects TRBV28 to TRBJ1-2; 7 bases fit TRBD1. The CDR3 DNA sequence: TGTGCCAGCAGAGCAGGGGGGCGGGATGGCTACACCTTC. Amino acids: CASRAGGRDGYTF.